This TCR beta chain was recovered during a study of Ad26.COV2.S vaccination and SARS-CoV-2 variants. Treatment specified: 19 received Ad26.COV2.S at low or high dose, single or two shots; about 5 received placebo; per-sample allocation not given. Collection of samples fell on day 63 after the first vaccine or placebo injection. This clone occurred once. The V end lost 0 bases, the J end lost 3 bases, and 10 bases lay between the germline ends. The CDR3 covers 15 residues. Germline CDR1 SGHTA, CDR2 FQGNSA. Sequencing was performed with immunoSEQ multiplex PCR; in TCRdb, only in-frame clones are kept and a portion is missing. The sample has about 350,000 clones; around 89% are singletons.

The chain links TRBV7-2 to TRBJ2-3; weak D call: TRBD2 (5 bases). The input for sequencing was peripheral blood, taken in a trial of Ad26.COV2.S vaccine versus placebo. This TCR was sampled from a person between 18 and 59 years old who received the Ad26.COV2.S COVID-19 vaccine or a placebo. CDR3 region: CASSLAALATDTQYF. For the CDR3, the DNA is TGTGCCAGCAGCTTAGCGGCTCTAGCAACAGATACGCAGTATTTT.